What follows describes a single T cell receptor beta chain. In its sample, this clonotype was seen many times. The target of this receptor is not known. The sample holds no much larger clone one base away, and base qualities are not on file. There are 11 amino acids in the CDR3, from cysteine to phenylalanine inclusive. The kept DNA is CDR3 alone, 33 bases in frame from the first base. Based on the germline V gene (reference sequence), the CDR1 and CDR2 sequences are DFQATT and SNEGSKA. Trimming removed 3 bases from V and 7 bases from J, leaving 9 bases between the germline ends. To synthesize cDNA, template-switch 5'RACE was performed with a primer carrying a 10-nucleotide random unique molecular identifier so that each TCR transcript was tagged. Each sequencing run produced over 200 million TCR-beta sequences covering 15-18 subjects. Total RNA was extracted with the RNeasy kit. Using the KAPA Real-time Library Amplification kit, TCR-beta VDJ regions were amplified with primers for the TCR constant region and the 5'RACE anchor. Sample indexes and Illumina adaptors were added in a first PCR, and a second PCR then increased library yield. After Ampure bead purification, the TCR product of roughly 650 bp was size-selected on a 2% E-gel SizeSelection system. Before pooling, libraries had their quality checked on a Bioanalyzer, their concentration measured with Qubit, and their quantity determined with the Kapa Library Quantification kit. An Illumina HiSeq 2500 sequenced the libraries paired-end 2 x 150 bp. To increase sequence diversity, 25-30% phiX was spiked into each library pool. The source study handled its data this way. Quality-filtered reads were processed with the UMI-based MiGEC pipeline, and over 90% of raw TCR sequences were removed by the MiGEC pipeline during error correction. VDJ genes were aligned to IMGT germline references, and each clonotype was defined by a unique CDR3 amino acid sequence together with V-J genes. Clonal expansion, Shannon diversity, and CDR3 relatedness (CalcPairwiseDistances, ClusterSamples) were evaluated with VDJtools, and phylogenetic trees were built with CLCbio workbench. Expanded clones were defined as having at least 8 unique UMIs, based on coefficient-of-variation modelling across technical triplicates. Clones were called with MiXCR by TCRdb after fastp trimmed the public reads at Q25, and only in-frame beta chains were retained. Identical CDR3 proteins give one entry, which carries the most common genes and DNA. TCRdb's processing, not the authors' own work, is the source of the V and J calls. The sample data list 50,000 to 55,000 distinct CDR3 sequences, and around 4% of these were observed just once. The ten largest clones capture 6.5% of the sample.

Unsorted PBMC libraries were generated from 2 million PBMCs stored in RNAlater at -80 °C until RNA extraction. The multiple sclerosis patients were enrolled in a US clinical protocol that evaluated disease progression with magnetic resonance imaging. Peripheral blood was subjected to Ficoll-Hypaque density gradient centrifugation to isolate PBMCs, which were then cryopreserved in liquid nitrogen. This record comes from a study of neurological immune-mediated disorders (dated by TCRdb to about 2019). Background for the entire study: Of the approximately 34 multiple sclerosis patients, roughly 30 had relapsing-remitting MS and 3 had secondary progressive MS. The cohort comprised some 71 subjects: roughly 15 HAM/TSP patients, around 35 multiple sclerosis patients and 20 healthy controls. The 90 to 110 TCR-beta libraries included longitudinal samples, technical triplicates and paired sorted CD4+ and CD8+ T-cell subsets alongside PBMC samples. Peripheral blood TCR-beta repertoires from patients with HTLV-I-associated myelopathy (HAM/TSP), patients with multiple sclerosis, and healthy controls were compared in the study using UMI-based sequencing.

Study-level results and caveats: No identical CDR3 amino acid sequences were shared among expanded clones across subjects, suggesting private TCR-beta repertoires in all groups. TCR clonal expansion was highest in HAM/TSP patients and lowest in MS patients, with MS patients falling below even healthy controls. The MS cluster showed no association with clinical or MRI features, and the authors stated that larger cohorts are needed. Repertoires from 18 of 34 MS patients were grouped by phylogenetic analysis into a cluster of related CDR3 sequences, suggesting a possible repertoire-level signature.

The chain joins TRBV20-1 to TRBJ1-2; no D gene is confidently identified. The sequenced material came from PBMCs. The receptor's source is a man in his 60s with multiple sclerosis. The sequenced DNA: TGCAGTGCTAGTGTTATGTCTGGCTACACCTTC. Its translation reads: CSASVMSGYTF.